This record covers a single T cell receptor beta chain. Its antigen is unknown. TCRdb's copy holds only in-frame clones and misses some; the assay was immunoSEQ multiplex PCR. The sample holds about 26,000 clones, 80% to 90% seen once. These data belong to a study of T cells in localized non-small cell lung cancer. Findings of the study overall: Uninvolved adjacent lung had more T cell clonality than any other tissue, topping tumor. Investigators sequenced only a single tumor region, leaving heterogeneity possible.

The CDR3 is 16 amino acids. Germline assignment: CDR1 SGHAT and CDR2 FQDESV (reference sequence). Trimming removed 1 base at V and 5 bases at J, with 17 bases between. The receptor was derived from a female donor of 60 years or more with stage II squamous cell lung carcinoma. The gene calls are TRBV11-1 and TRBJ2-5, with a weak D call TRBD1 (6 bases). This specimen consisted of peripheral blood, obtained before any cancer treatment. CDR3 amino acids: CASSLEGVPRGETQYF. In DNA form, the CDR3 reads TGTGCCAGCAGCTTAGAGGGGGTCCCCCGAGGGGAGACCCAGTACTTC.